What follows are 22 T cell receptor beta chains derived from one specimen sequenced in a study of shared clonotypes between healthy human individuals. CD8 cells classed as naive were CD45RO-negative and positively selected for CCR7, excluding terminally differentiated effector memory CD45RA+ cells. Clones were read by immunoSEQ multiplex PCR, and TCRdb kept only the in-frame ones, dropping some. The table records roughly 590,000 clones, 95% of them present only once. What was sequenced was naive CD8+ T cells sorted from blood. These receptors were collected from a woman in her 30s in good health.

The chain is built from TRBV9 and TRBJ2-1; tentative D call: TRBD2 (6 bases). The length of the CDR3 is 16 residues. CDR1 SGDLS and CDR2 YYNGEE come from the germline V gene. The germline V and J ends were trimmed by 3 bases and 2 bases, with 15 bases remaining between them. The CDR3 DNA is TGTGCCAGCAGCGCCACCCTAGCGCTCGCCTACAATGAGCAGTTCTTC. Translation: CASSATLALAYNEQFF.

The gene calls are TRBV29-1 and TRBJ1-2; D uncertain. Germline loops: CDR1 SQVTM, CDR2 ANQGSEA. Trimming left V 3 bases short and J 2 bases short, with 7 bases between. The CDR3 length is 12 residues. The CDR3: CSVDWQNYGYTF. The CDR3 bases are TGCAGCGTTGATTGGCAAAACTATGGCTACACCTTC.

V is TRBV28 and J is TRBJ1-2; 10 positions match TRBD1. This CDR3 contains 15 residues. Germline V gene sequence: CDR1 MDHEN, CDR2 SYDVKM. V gave up 5 bases and J gave up 4 bases; unmatched junction bases: 7. The CDR3 DNA is TGTGCCAGCAGTCCGCCGGGACAGGGGTTCTATGGCTACACCTTC. Translating gives CASSPPGQGFYGYTF.

The chain couples TRBV10-1 to TRBJ1-3; D is uncertain. The CDR3 is 15 residues long. CDR1 is WNHNN and CDR2 is SYGVQD in the germline V gene (reference sequence). V shed 0 bases and J shed 0 bases, with 6 bases lying between them. CDR3 protein: CASSESGTSGNTIYF. The CDR3 DNA follows: TGCGCCAGCAGTGAGTCGGGAACCTCTGGAAACACCATATATTTT.

CDR3 in amino acids: CASSPWGAGGPGNEQFF. The CDR3 nucleotides read TGTGCCAGCAGCCCTTGGGGAGCGGGAGGGCCGGGGAATGAGCAGTTCTTC. This rearrangement joins TRBV5-4 to TRBJ2-1, with 10 bases lining up with TRBD2. The CDR3 covers 17 residues. Germline V lookup: CDR1 SGHNT, CDR2 YYREEE (reference sequence). Trimming cost V 4 bases and J 7 bases; bases outside gene matches: 14.

The chain carries TRBV10-2 and TRBJ2-7, with 9 nucleotides matching TRBD1. This CDR3 spans 14 amino acids. V gave up 6 bases and J gave up 2 bases; unmatched junction bases: 5. CDR1 is WSHSY and CDR2 is SAAADI in the germline V gene. CDR3 nucleotides: TGCGCCAGCAGGGGGGACAGGGAACCCTACGAGCAGTACTTC. Amino acids: CASRGDREPYEQYF.

In regard to this clone: In the same sample, other DNA sequences code for this CDR3. V is TRBV7-9 and J is TRBJ2-3, with D uncertain. This CDR3 is built from 12 residues. Looked up from germline, CDR1 is SEHNR and CDR2 is FQNEAQ (reference sequence). Trimming took off 2 bases at V and 5 bases at J, with 5 bases between the two ends. CDR3 sequence (DNA): TGTGCCAGCAGCTTACTGGGAGATACGCAGTATTTT. Translation gives CASSLLGDTQYF.

The genes are TRBV28 and TRBJ2-7; D may be TRBD1 (6 bases). Germline CDR1 MDHEN, CDR2 SYDVKM. CDR3 length equals 14 residues. Trimming took off 8 bases at V and 1 base at J, with 15 bases between the two ends. CDR3 sequence reads: CASLAPTGSYEQYF. The CDR3 DNA reads as TGTGCCAGCTTAGCGCCGACAGGTTCCTACGAGCAGTACTTC.

A single count supports this clone. V and J are TRBV5-5 and TRBJ1-5; D is possibly TRBD1 (6 bases). The V end was cut by 0 bases, the J end by 9 bases, with 19 bases between. The CDR3 spans 16 residues. The germline CDR1 and CDR2 sequences are SGHKS and YYEKEE (reference sequence). The CDR3 DNA follows: TGTGCCAGCAGCTTGGCTGGGGGCGCCGGGTTGGGGCCCCAGCATTTT. Translated, it gives CASSLAGGAGLGPQHF. Full variable domain (missing parts from reference TRBV5-5 and TRBJ1-5): DAGVTQSPTHLIKTRGQQVTLRCSPISGHKSVSWYQQVLGQGPQFIFQYYEKEERGRGNFPDRFSARQFPNYSSELNVNALLLGDSALYLCASSLAGGAGLGPQHFGDGTRLSIL.

The chain uses TRBV19 and TRBJ2-7; tentative D call: TRBD1 (5 bases). V was trimmed by 5 bases and J by 0 bases, leaving 14 bases between them. Germline loops: CDR1 LNHDA, CDR2 SQIVND (reference sequence). The CDR3 runs 15 residues. The CDR3 coding sequence is TGTGCCAGTAGTCTCACAGGTTCAAGCTCCTACGAGCAGTACTTC. It specifies CASSLTGSSSYEQYF.

The rearrangement uses TRBV11-2 and TRBJ1-4; 10 nucleotides agree with TRBD1. This CDR3 region has 17 residues. The germline CDR1 and CDR2 sequences are SGHAT and FQNNGV. V lost 5 bases, J lost 10 bases, and 16 bases stayed unmatched. The CDR3 sequence is CASSQPSEGQGVGKLFF. CDR3 sequence (DNA): TGTGCCAGCAGCCAACCGTCCGAAGGACAGGGGGTCGGAAAACTGTTTTTT.

V and J are TRBV2 and TRBJ1-5; TRBD1 matches at 7 bases. CDR3 length: 15 residues. V trimming: 10 bases; J trimming: 3 bases; junction bases outside the gene matches: 12. Germline V CDR1 and CDR2: SNHLY, FYNNEI. This CDR3 reads CATKNWTGYNQPQHF. The CDR3 region has the DNA TGTGCCACCAAAAATTGGACAGGCTACAATCAGCCCCAGCATTTT.

The chain links TRBV11-2 to TRBJ2-7; 8 nucleotides align to TRBD1. The junction had 4 bases not matched to a gene; V was cut back by 6 bases and J by 6 bases. Germline CDR1 SGHAT, CDR2 FQNNGV. The CDR3 totals 12 residues. CDR3 DNA: TGTGCCAGCAGGGAGGACAGGGTCGAGCAGTACTTC. It specifies CASREDRVEQYF. Filled out from reference TRBV11-2 and TRBJ2-7, the complete variable domain reads EAGVAQSPRYKIIEKRQSVAFWCNPISGHATLYWYQQILGQGPKLLIQFQNNGVVDDSQLPKDRFSAERLKGVDSTLKIQPAKLEDSAVYLCASREDRVEQYFGPGTRLTVT.

The CDR3: CASSAGEGSSHTDTQYF. As DNA, the CDR3 is TGTGCCAGCAGCGCCGGGGAAGGATCCTCGCACACAGATACGCAGTATTTT. The rearrangement uses TRBV9 and TRBJ2-3; a weak D match, TRBD2 (5 bases). CDR1 is SGDLS and CDR2 is YYNGEE in the germline V gene. CDR3 length equals 17 residues. V was cut by 3 bases and J by 2 bases, with 19 bases left in between.

This rearrangement joins TRBV5-6 to TRBJ2-5; unclear D gene. CDR1 and CDR2 from the germline V gene are SGHDT and YYEEEE. The V gene lost 4 bases and the J gene lost 4 bases, with 14 bases spanning the gap. This CDR3 spans 14 amino acids. DNA of the CDR3: TGTGCCAGCAGCCCCTGGCAGGTCGGAGAGACCCAGTACTTC. Its translation: CASSPWQVGETQYF.

The chain recombines TRBV4-2 with TRBJ1-2; D ambiguous. The CDR3 is made up of 17 amino acids. Germline V gene sequence: CDR1 LGHNA, CDR2 YNFKEQ. Trimming removed 0 bases at V and 0 bases at J, with 14 bases between. The CDR3 loop is CASSQDLGWNPNYGYTF. As DNA, the CDR3 is TGTGCCAGCAGCCAAGATCTTGGGTGGAACCCTAACTATGGCTACACCTTC.

The gene calls are TRBV19 and TRBJ1-5; TRBD1 matches 7 bases. Germline values: CDR1 LNHDA, CDR2 SQIVND (reference sequence). CDR3 size: 14 residues. Trimming removed 7 bases from V and 6 bases from J; junction bases left unmatched: 9. CDR3 region: CASTPDRDFQPQHF. The CDR3 coding sequence is TGTGCCAGTACCCCAGACAGGGATTTTCAGCCCCAGCATTTT.

This clone has just one count. The chain's CDR3 is CASSPRAGDQPQHF. The CDR3 bases are TGTGCCAGCAGTCCCAGGGCGGGGGACCAGCCCCAGCATTTT. The V and J genes are TRBV27 and TRBJ1-5; D is perhaps TRBD1 (5 bases). The CDR3 length is 14 residues. Germline lookup yields CDR1 MNHEY and CDR2 SMNVEV (reference sequence). Trimming stripped 5 bases from V and 7 bases from J, with 15 bases between.

The V gene is TRBV5-5, the J gene TRBJ2-1; a weak D match, TRBD2 (6 bases). V was pared by 3 bases and J by 5 bases, with 9 bases between. The CDR3 is 13 amino acids. Germline-derived CDR1 and CDR2 are SGHKS and YYEKEE (reference sequence). Here the CDR3 DNA reads TGTGCCAGCAGCTGGTGGGGGGACAATGAGCAGTTCTTC. This translates into CASSWWGDNEQFF.

The J gene is TRBJ1-2, the V gene TRBV10-3; 7 nucleotides agree with TRBD1. The germline CDR1 and CDR2 sequences are ENHRY and SYGVKD. The CDR3 has 13 amino acids. J gave up 5 bases and V 8 bases, and 8 bases lay outside the gene matches. CDR3 bases: TGTGCCATCGCGGACAGGAATTCTTATGGCTACACCTTC. This encodes CAIADRNSYGYTF.

This rearrangement joins TRBV13 to TRBJ2-7; 7 bases fit TRBD1. The CDR3 totals 15 residues. CDR1 PRHDT and CDR2 FYEKMQ come from the germline V gene (reference sequence). With V trimmed by 5 bases and J by 3 bases, 10 bases remained unmatched. The CDR3 loop is CASSGYRGPLYEQYF. In nucleotides, the CDR3 is TGTGCCAGCAGCGGGTACAGGGGACCGCTCTACGAGCAGTACTTC.

V usage is TRBV27 and J usage is TRBJ1-2; TRBD1 agrees at 8 bases. V lost 6 bases and J lost 4; bases outside the gene matches: 19. Germline assignment: CDR1 MNHEY and CDR2 SMNVEV (reference sequence). The CDR3 runs 18 residues. CDR3 residues: CASSETTKTGALLYGYTF. In DNA, the CDR3 is TGTGCCAGCAGCGAAACTACAAAGACAGGGGCCTTACTCTATGGCTACACCTTC.